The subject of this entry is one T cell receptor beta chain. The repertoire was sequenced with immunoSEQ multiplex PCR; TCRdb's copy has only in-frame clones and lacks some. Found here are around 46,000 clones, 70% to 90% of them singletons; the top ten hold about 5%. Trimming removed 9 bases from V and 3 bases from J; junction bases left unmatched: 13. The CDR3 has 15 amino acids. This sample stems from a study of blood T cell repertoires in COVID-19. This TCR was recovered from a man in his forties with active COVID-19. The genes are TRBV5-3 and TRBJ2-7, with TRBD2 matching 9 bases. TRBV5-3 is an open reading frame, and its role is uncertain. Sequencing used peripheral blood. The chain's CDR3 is CAIHSGSPPYYEQYF. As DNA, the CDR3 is TGTGCCATACATAGCGGGAGTCCACCCTACTACGAGCAGTACTTC.